A selection of T cell receptor beta chains follows, all from one sample in a study of T cell responses to AZD1222 COVID-19 vaccine. Measured with immunoSEQ multiplex PCR; TCRdb has only the in-frame clones, and not every one. Here the sample spans roughly 180,000 clones, approximately 94% being singletons. Sequencing used peripheral blood, obtained 28 days after the second AZD1222 dose. The receptors come from an adult who received the AZD1222 COVID-19 vaccine. Each CDR3 is given with its conserved first and last residue. The D gene is left open where the match is weak. Some rows mark clone size as missing; the rest say once, few, many or name a class of expanded clone.

v_gene: TRBV4-3; j_gene: TRBJ1-2; abundance: .; d_gene: TRBD1; CDR3aa: CASSQNGQGNVANYGYTF; CDR3nt: TGCGCCAGCAGCCAAAACGGACAGGGGAACGTAGCTAACTATGGCTACACCTTC
v_gene: TRBV15; j_gene: TRBJ2-5; abundance: .; d_gene: TRBD2; CDR3aa: CATSRDKASGSETQYF; CDR3nt: TGTGCCACCAGCAGAGATAAGGCTAGCGGATCAGAGACCCAGTACTTC
v_gene: TRBV7-2; j_gene: TRBJ1-2; abundance: .; d_gene: .; CDR3aa: CASSLESGYTF; CDR3nt: TGTGCCAGCAGCTTAGAATCCGGCTACACCTTC
v_gene: TRBV5-1; j_gene: TRBJ2-7; abundance: .; d_gene: TRBD1; CDR3aa: CASSPGQPTGSYEQYF; CDR3nt: TGCGCCAGCAGCCCGGGACAGCCGACCGGCTCCTACGAGCAGTACTTC
v_gene: TRBV12-3/TRBV12-4; j_gene: TRBJ1-1; abundance: .; d_gene: .; CDR3aa: CASSLGKGTEAFF; CDR3nt: TGTGCCAGCAGTTTAGGAAAAGGCACTGAAGCTTTCTTT
v_gene: TRBV7-2; j_gene: TRBJ2-7; abundance: .; d_gene: TRBD2; CDR3aa: CASSLASVGGGAYEQYF; CDR3nt: TGTGCCAGCAGCTTAGCCTCGGTGGGCGGGGGGGCCTACGAGCAGTACTTC
v_gene: TRBV4-1; j_gene: TRBJ2-4; abundance: .; d_gene: .; CDR3aa: CASSQVTSGTAKNIQYF; CDR3nt: TGCGCCAGCAGCCAAGTGACGAGCGGAACGGCCAAAAACATTCAGTACTTC
v_gene: TRBV28; j_gene: TRBJ1-2; abundance: .; d_gene: .; CDR3aa: CASNPTLPNYGYTF; CDR3nt: TGTGCCAGCAATCCGACACTACCTAACTATGGCTACACCTTC
v_gene: TRBV29-1; j_gene: TRBJ1-1; abundance: .; d_gene: TRBD1; CDR3aa: CSVVRGPDTEAFF; CDR3nt: TGCAGCGTAGTCAGGGGGCCGGACACTGAAGCTTTCTTT
v_gene: TRBV29-1; j_gene: TRBJ1-1; abundance: .; d_gene: .; CDR3aa: CSVGRGLVTPEAFF; CDR3nt: TGCAGCGTTGGCAGGGGCCTCGTGACCCCTGAAGCTTTCTTT
v_gene: TRBV7-2; j_gene: TRBJ1-1; abundance: .; d_gene: .; CDR3aa: CASAGSGPSGWGAFF; CDR3nt: TGTGCCAGTGCTGGCAGTGGTCCCTCCGGGTGGGGAGCTTTCTTT
v_gene: TRBV2; j_gene: TRBJ1-2; abundance: .; d_gene: .; CDR3aa: CASSSDRNYGYTF; CDR3nt: TGTGCCAGCAGTTCGGACAGAAACTATGGCTACACCTTC
v_gene: TRBV6-5; j_gene: TRBJ2-7; abundance: .; d_gene: .; CDR3aa: CASSRGLSYEQYF; CDR3nt: TGTGCCAGCAGTAGGGGACTTAGCTACGAGCAGTACTTC
v_gene: TRBV19; j_gene: TRBJ1-5; abundance: .; d_gene: TRBD1; CDR3aa: CASSTTGGAGQPQHF; CDR3nt: TGTGCCAGTAGTACTACAGGGGGAGCGGGCCAGCCCCAGCATTTT
v_gene: TRBV7-9; j_gene: TRBJ1-5; abundance: .; d_gene: .; CDR3aa: CASSPPGGDQPQHF; CDR3nt: TGTGCCAGCAGCCCCCCCGGGGGCGATCAGCCCCAGCATTTT
v_gene: TRBV6-1; j_gene: TRBJ2-1; abundance: once; d_gene: .; CDR3aa: CASSEHREDEQFF; CDR3nt: TGTGCCAGCAGTGAACACCGGGAAGATGAGCAGTTCTTC
v_gene: TRBV6-5; j_gene: TRBJ2-1; abundance: .; d_gene: .; CDR3aa: CASSYSLHNEQFF; CDR3nt: TGTGCCAGCAGTTACTCTCTCCACAATGAGCAGTTCTTC
v_gene: TRBV29-1; j_gene: TRBJ1-2; abundance: .; d_gene: .; CDR3aa: CSARGLLYGYTF; CDR3nt: TGCAGCGCCAGGGGACTACTCTATGGCTACACCTTC
v_gene: TRBV11-3; j_gene: TRBJ2-1; abundance: .; d_gene: TRBD2; CDR3aa: CASSSGLAAASSYNEQFF; CDR3nt: TGTGCCAGCAGCTCCGGACTAGCGGCTGCTAGCTCCTACAATGAGCAGTTCTTC